A selection of T cell receptor beta chains follows, all from one sample in a study of control samples from healthy donors and cancer patients. Some clones are missing from TCRdb's copy, which holds only in-frame ones; the method was immunoSEQ multiplex PCR. The sample yields some 170,000 clones, less than 95% seen once. Sequencing was done on a sample of PBMCs. All receptors derive from a man in his sixties with colorectal cancer. Both conserved end residues are part of each CDR3. Expanded clones are given a class, and other clones once, few, many or no size at all.

abundance	v_gene	j_gene	CDR3aa
NA	TRBV7-2	TRBJ2-7	CASSLAGGAYYEQYF
NA	TRBV9	TRBJ2-6	CASSVVPGQGTGANVLTF
NA	TRBV19	TRBJ1-5	CASSIQTGSNQPQHF
NA	TRBV2	TRBJ2-2	CASSRGTGGPGELFF
NA	TRBV30	TRBJ1-5	CAWSVRRNQPQHF
once	TRBV11-2	TRBJ2-3	CASSLGQISSTDTQYF
NA	TRBV7-2	TRBJ2-3	CASSLVSRADTQYF
NA	TRBV4-2	TRBJ2-5	CASSRGRAAQETQYF
NA	TRBV7-2	TRBJ1-3	CASSLGDSGNTIYF
NA	TRBV7-2	TRBJ2-3	CASTPYMGTDTQYF
NA	TRBV6-1	TRBJ2-2	CASSEGGTGLNTGELFF
NA	TRBV18	TRBJ2-5	CASSPRTGPGETQYF
NA	TRBV30	TRBJ1-6	CAWSRGGDNSPLHF
NA	TRBV20-1	TRBJ2-1	CSAGRYNEQFF
once	TRBV5-1	TRBJ2-7	CASSRDDSYEQYF
NA	TRBV19	TRBJ1-3	CASRRQGDGNTIYF
NA	TRBV6-5	TRBJ2-7	CASRRQGYEQYF
NA	TRBV10-1	TRBJ1-5	CASSERQGAIPDNSNQPQHF
NA	TRBV18	TRBJ1-1	CASSPNRGGEAFF
NA	TRBV5-1	TRBJ1-1	CASSFSRQGGANTEAFF
NA	TRBV2	TRBJ2-7	CASGQGAPGGEQYF
NA	TRBV27	TRBJ2-7	CASSLRAAYEQYF
few	TRBV7-2	TRBJ1-5	CASSKGTSNQPQHF
NA	TRBV2	TRBJ2-5	CASSEEETQYF
NA	TRBV19	TRBJ1-1	CASSIDPTNTEAFF
NA	TRBV14	TRBJ2-3	CASSQVAGSADTQYF
NA	TRBV30	TRBJ1-5	CAWTDKGGQPQHF
NA	TRBV6-5	TRBJ1-1	CASSYGENTEAFF
NA	TRBV3-1/TRBV3-2	TRBJ1-6	CASSSRGYNSPLHF
NA	TRBV19	TRBJ1-2	CASSMSGADYGYTF
NA	TRBV6-1	TRBJ1-3	CASSEDSGNTIYF
NA	TRBV5-8	TRBJ1-2	CASSSGTGDGYTF
NA	TRBV6-2/TRBV6-3	TRBJ1-1	CASSKRWNTEAFF
NA	TRBV2	TRBJ1-4	CASSDLGMANEKLFF
NA	TRBV5-8	TRBJ2-3	CASSFGQPTDTQYF
NA	TRBV3-1/TRBV3-2	TRBJ2-5	CASSPWTSGSQETQYF
NA	TRBV6-1	TRBJ1-5	CASSEGQPQHF
NA	TRBV27	TRBJ1-1	CASSLTDLGNTEAFF
NA	TRBV19	TRBJ2-3	CASSMLPGFSTDTQYF
NA	TRBV18	TRBJ1-1	CASSPGAGDTEAFF
NA	TRBV27	TRBJ1-4	CASSFPGEKLFF
NA	TRBV5-4	TRBJ1-4	CASSQDRGGEKLFF
NA	TRBV24-1	TRBJ2-3	CATSDSPDGTDTQYF